This T cell receptor beta chain was recovered during a study of blood T cells in healthy people across ages. Overall study: Per two T cells, about one barcoded beta molecule was captured through template switching.

Total RNA extracted from each sample amounted to at least 6 micrograms. Primed by a sample-barcoded 5' primer and a J-beta primer mix, a second PCR proceeded for 7 to 11 cycles. TCRdb analysed the 5' RACE reads with MiXCR anew, one entry per CDR3 protein. The repertoire includes about 1,400,000 distinct CDR3 sequences, around 39% of them detected once, and roughly 7.7% sits in the top ten. The CDR3 consists of 14 residues. Per germline, CDR1 DFQATT and CDR2 SNEGSKA (reference sequence). There are a few counts of this clonotype. The receptor was derived from a woman between 18 and 30 years old in good health. The specimen was blood. The chain has TRBV20-1 and TRBJ2-4, with TRBD2 matching 10 bases. The tail of the sequence fits TRBJ2-7 better, so the J call may be wrong. The CDR3 coding sequence is TGCAGTGTTACCCCTGGGACTAGCGCATACGAGCAGTACTTC. It codes for CSVTPGTSAYEQYF.